This entry is about one T cell receptor beta chain. This sample is drawn from a study of shared clonotypes between healthy human individuals. Between the trimmed V and J ends, which lost 2 bases and 4 bases, there was a span of 15 bases. Germline V CDR1 and CDR2: MDHEN, SYDVKM. The CDR3 length is 16 residues. Assay used: immunoSEQ multiplex PCR; TCRdb lists only in-frame clones, some missing. This sample has more than 500,000 clones, with 95% to 96% found just once. The sample taken for sequencing was naive CD4+ T cells sorted from blood. As for subset: CD45RA+ positively selected. This TCR came from a woman under 40 in good health. J is TRBJ1-3 and V is TRBV28, with D unclear. CDR3 in DNA: TGTGCCAGCAGTTTAGGCGGTGGAGGGTGGGGAAACACCATATATTTT. Translating it yields CASSLGGGGWGNTIYF.